The rows below give T cell receptor beta chains drawn from one sample of a study of beta chain features in type 1 diabetes. Libraries were prepared by immunoSEQ multiplex PCR; TCRdb keeps only in-frame clonotypes and omits some of them. Altogether roughly 250,000 clones are present, 68% being singletons, with the ten largest covering approximately 0.05%. The sequencing input was naive CD4+ T cells from blood. The receptors were gathered from a man in his thirties or forties in good health. The CDR3 runs from the conserved cysteine through the conserved F or W. The D gene is left open where the match is weak. The size of a clone is reported for some rows only, either as once, few or many, or as a class for expanded clones.

>NA|TRBV14|TRBJ1-2|NA
TGTGCCAGCAGCCAAGAACGGGATCTTGGCGGCTACACCTTC
CASSQERDLGGYTF
>NA|TRBV15|TRBJ2-1|once
TGTGCCACCAGCAGAGAGGAGGCAGAACGGGCTCTCGACAATGAGCAGTTCTTC
CATSREEAERALDNEQFF
>TRBD2|TRBV27|TRBJ2-7|NA
TGTGCCAGCAGTCGTCTAGCGGGGTACGAGCAGTACTTC
CASSRLAGYEQYF
>NA|TRBV7-9|TRBJ2-7|NA
TGTGCCAGCATCCCCTTGGGGGCAGGTCCCTCCTACGAGCAGTACTTC
CASIPLGAGPSYEQYF
>NA|TRBV30|TRBJ2-5|NA
TGTGCCTGGAGCCGGGACTACCAAGAGACCCAGTACTTC
CAWSRDYQETQYF
>TRBD1|TRBV5-4|TRBJ1-1|once
TGTGCCAGCAGCTTTGGAGGGGGCCGAGATGGAGCTGAAGCTTTCTTT
CASSFGGGRDGAEAFF
>TRBD1|TRBV30|TRBJ1-1|NA
TGTGCCTGGAGCAAGCAGGGGGCCATGAACACTGAAGCTTTCTTT
CAWSKQGAMNTEAFF
>NA|TRBV9|TRBJ1-6|NA
TGTGCCAGCAGCGTATCGGAAAATTCACCCCTCCACTTT
CASSVSENSPLHF
>NA|TRBV29-1|TRBJ2-4|NA
TGCAGCGTTGCAGGGCAGGACATTCAGTACTTC
CSVAGQDIQYF
>NA|TRBV19|TRBJ2-2|NA
TGTGCCAGTAGTCGAATCGACAGGGAGGCCGGGGAGCTGTTTTTT
CASSRIDREAGELFF
>NA|TRBV10-3|TRBJ2-7|NA
TGTGCCATCAGTGACCAGGGAACCAGGCCCTACGAGCAGTACTTC
CAISDQGTRPYEQYF
>TRBD1|TRBV30|TRBJ1-2|NA
TGTGCCTGGGCGACAGGGGTGGGTAACTATGGCTACACCTTC
CAWATGVGNYGYTF
>NA|TRBV13|TRBJ2-7|NA
TGTGCCAGCAGCCCCCGACGGGACTCCTACGAGCAGTACTTC
CASSPRRDSYEQYF
>NA|TRBV1|TRBJ2-5|NA
TGCACCAGCAGCCAGAAGATCGGGGAGACCCAGTACTTC
CTSSQKIGETQYF
>NA|TRBV9|TRBJ1-2|NA
TGTGCCAGCAGCGTAGAAGGGCACAGCTCCTATGGCTACACCTTC
CASSVEGHSSYGYTF
>NA|TRBV6-1|TRBJ2-7|NA
TGTGCCAGCAGCCTAATCTCCTCCCTCGAGCAGTACTTC
CASSLISSLEQYF
>NA|TRBV29-1|TRBJ1-1|NA
TGCAGCGTTGATAGGCGTCTGAACACTGAAGCTTTCTTT
CSVDRRLNTEAFF
>NA|TRBV5-4|TRBJ2-5|once
TGTGCCAGCAGCTTGTACGGCCTCCAAGAGACCCAGTACTTC
CASSLYGLQETQYF
>NA|TRBV30|TRBJ2-3|few
TGTGCCTGGAGTGTACCCGGCACAGATACGCAGTATTTT
CAWSVPGTDTQYF
>TRBD2|TRBV4-3|TRBJ2-3|NA
TGCGCCAGCAGCTCCCGAATAACTAGCGGAGGGGGCACAGATACGCAGTATTTT
CASSSRITSGGGTDTQYF
>NA|TRBV25-1|TRBJ2-6|few
TGTGCCAGCACCTCTGGACAGTCTGGGGCCAACGTCCTGACTTTC
CASTSGQSGANVLTF
>TRBD1|TRBV29-1|TRBJ2-7|NA
TGCAGCGTTGAGCGGGACAGGGGGACCTACGAGCAGTACTTC
CSVERDRGTYEQYF
>TRBD2|TRBV7-8|TRBJ2-4|NA
TGTGCCAGCAGCTTAGGGTTTAGCGGGAGACTAGCCAAAAACATTCAGTACTTC
CASSLGFSGRLAKNIQYF
>NA|TRBV15|TRBJ1-5|NA
TGTGCCACCAGCAGGGGCTGGGACACTAATCAGCCCCAGCATTTT
CATSRGWDTNQPQHF
>TRBD2|TRBV9|TRBJ2-1|NA
TGTGCCAGCAGCGTAGTGGAGGTAGCGGGAGGACTTGTCTCCTACAATGAGCAGTTCTTC
CASSVVEVAGGLVSYNEQFF
>NA|TRBV29-1|TRBJ2-5|few
TGCAGCGCTCAATTCGGGGCGACCCAGTACTTC
CSAQFGATQYF
>NA|TRBV5-1|TRBJ2-4|NA
TGCGCCAGCAGCTTGATGGGCAGCCTAAAAAACATTCAGTACTTC
CASSLMGSLKNIQYF
>TRBD2|TRBV29-1|TRBJ2-7|few
TGCAGCGTTGCCCGCAGCGGGAGCGTCTACGAGCAGTACTTC
CSVARSGSVYEQYF
>NA|TRBV30|TRBJ2-5|NA
TGTGCCTGGAGTGTAATCCGGATTCAAGAGACCCAGTACTTC
CAWSVIRIQETQYF
>NA|TRBV9|TRBJ2-3|NA
TGTGCCAGCAGCGTAGACGCGGGACGGATGGATACGCAGTATTTT
CASSVDAGRMDTQYF
>TRBD2|TRBV11-2|TRBJ2-7|NA
TGTGCCAGCAGCCGGACCGGGACTAGCGTCTACGAGCAGTACTTC
CASSRTGTSVYEQYF
>NA|TRBV1|TRBJ1-2|NA
TGCACCAGCCCCGGGTGGGTGGACTATGGCTACACCTTC
CTSPGWVDYGYTF
>NA|TRBV5-6|TRBJ2-1|NA
TGTGCCAGCAGCTTAGTAGTCGGGGTCAATGAGCAGTTCTTC
CASSLVVGVNEQFF
>NA|TRBV4-2|TRBJ2-1|NA
TGTGCCAGCAGCCTAATGAACAATGAGCAGTTCTTC
CASSLMNNEQFF
>TRBD1|TRBV30|TRBJ1-1|NA
TGTGCCTGGAGTGCGGACAGGGCACTAAAGGGGTACACTGAAGCTTTCTTT
CAWSADRALKGYTEAFF
>NA|TRBV6-5|TRBJ2-1|NA
TGTGCCAGCAGTCCCCGGGCCGGCAATTACAATGAGCAGTTCTTC
CASSPRAGNYNEQFF
>NA|TRBV30|TRBJ2-3|NA
TGTGCCTGGAGTCCGGGTGCAGATACGCAGTATTTT
CAWSPGADTQYF
>NA|TRBV30|TRBJ2-2|NA
TGTGCCTGGAGTCCCACAGGCACCGGGGAGCTGTTTTTT
CAWSPTGTGELFF
>NA|TRBV20-1|TRBJ2-5|NA
TGCAGTGCCATCCAAGAGACCCAGTACTTC
CSAIQETQYF
>NA|TRBV28|TRBJ2-5|NA
TGTGCCAGCAGTTTATCAGGGGCGCCTGTGACCCAGTACTTC
CASSLSGAPVTQYF
>NA|TRBV23-1|TRBJ1-1|NA
TGCGCCAGCAGTCAATCGAACGACATGAACACTGAAGCTTTCTTT
CASSQSNDMNTEAFF
>TRBD2|TRBV4-2|TRBJ2-3|few
TGTGCCAGCAGCGCTAGCGGGGGGGCCTTCGGCACAGATACGCAGTATTTT
CASSASGGAFGTDTQYF
>NA|TRBV30|TRBJ1-3|NA
TGTGCCTGGAGTGTTTTGGACCTCTCTGGAAACACCATATATTTT
CAWSVLDLSGNTIYF
>NA|TRBV9|TRBJ2-5|NA
TGTGCCAGCAGCGGCAGGCATGGAGGAGGGGAGACCCAGTACTTC
CASSGRHGGGETQYF
>NA|TRBV4-2|TRBJ2-5|NA
TGTGCCAGCAGCCAAGACGGCGCTTCCCAAGAGACCCAGTACTTC
CASSQDGASQETQYF
>NA|TRBV7-9|TRBJ1-4|NA
TGTGCCAGCAGTTCCCGAGGGAAACTGTTTTTT
CASSSRGKLFF
>TRBD2|TRBV7-2|TRBJ2-3|NA
TGTGCCAGCAGCTTCCAACTAGCGGGGGGCACAGATACGCAGTATTTT
CASSFQLAGGTDTQYF
>TRBD1|TRBV7-2|TRBJ1-4|NA
TGTGCCAGCAGCTCCGGGACAGGGGTTGCAACTAATGAAAAACTGTTTTTT
CASSSGTGVATNEKLFF
>NA|TRBV21-1|TRBJ2-7|NA
TGTGCCAGCAGCAAAAGGGGGAGGCTCTGGGACTACGAGCAGTACTTC
CASSKRGRLWDYEQYF
>TRBD1|TRBV5-1|TRBJ2-1|NA
TGCGCCAGCCTATCACAGGGGAACAATGAGCAGTTCTTC
CASLSQGNNEQFF
>NA|TRBV28|TRBJ2-1|NA
TGTGCCAGCAGGAGTAGCTCCTACAATGAGCAGTTCTTC
CASRSSSYNEQFF
>NA|TRBV2|TRBJ1-2|few
TGTGCCAGCGGGGATAATGGCTACACCTTC
CASGDNGYTF
>NA|TRBV20-1|TRBJ1-1|NA
TGCAGTGCTAGAGTAACTGCTGAAGCTTTCTTT
CSARVTAEAFF
>NA|TRBV18|TRBJ2-5|NA
TGTGCCAGCTCATCGTCCGGAGAGACCCAGTACTTC
CASSSSGETQYF
>NA|TRBV29-1|TRBJ2-5|few
TGCAGCGTTGGGACGCTATCCCTAGGGACCCAGTACTTC
CSVGTLSLGTQYF
>TRBD2|TRBV4-2|TRBJ2-5|NA
TGTGCCAGCAGCCAGTGGGGACTAGCGGGGATTCAAGAGACCCAGTACTTC
CASSQWGLAGIQETQYF
>TRBD2|TRBV23-1|TRBJ2-5|NA
TGCGCCAGCACGCCTAGGGGCGGGAGAGAGACCCAGTACTTC
CASTPRGGRETQYF
>NA|TRBV14|TRBJ2-1|NA
TGTGCCAGCAGCCAAGATTTGCCCAATGAGCAGTTCTTC
CASSQDLPNEQFF